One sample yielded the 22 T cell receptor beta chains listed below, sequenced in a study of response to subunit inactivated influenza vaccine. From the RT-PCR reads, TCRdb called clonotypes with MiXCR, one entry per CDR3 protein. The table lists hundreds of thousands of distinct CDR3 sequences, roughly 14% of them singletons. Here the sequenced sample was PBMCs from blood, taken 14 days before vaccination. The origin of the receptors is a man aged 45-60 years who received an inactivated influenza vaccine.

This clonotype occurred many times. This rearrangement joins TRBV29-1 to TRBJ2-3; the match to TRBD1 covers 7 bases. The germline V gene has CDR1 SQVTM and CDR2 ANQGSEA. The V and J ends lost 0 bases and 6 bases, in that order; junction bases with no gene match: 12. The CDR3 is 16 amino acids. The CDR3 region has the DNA TGCAGCGTTGAAGATCCGAGGGGGCGAGGATTGGATACGCAGTATTTT. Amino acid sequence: CSVEDPRGRGLDTQYF.

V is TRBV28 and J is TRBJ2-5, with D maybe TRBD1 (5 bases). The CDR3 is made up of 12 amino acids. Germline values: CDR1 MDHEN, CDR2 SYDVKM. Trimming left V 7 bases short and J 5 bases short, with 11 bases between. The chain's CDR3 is CASNGAGETQYF. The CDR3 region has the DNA TGTGCCAGCAATGGGGCCGGGGAGACCCAGTACTTC.

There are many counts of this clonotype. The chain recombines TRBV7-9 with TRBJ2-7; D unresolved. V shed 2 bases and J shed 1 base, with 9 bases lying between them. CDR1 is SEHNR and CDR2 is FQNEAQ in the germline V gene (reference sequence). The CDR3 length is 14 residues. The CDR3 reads CASSLHEESYEQYF. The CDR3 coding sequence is TGTGCCAGCAGCTTACACGAGGAGTCCTACGAGCAGTACTTC.

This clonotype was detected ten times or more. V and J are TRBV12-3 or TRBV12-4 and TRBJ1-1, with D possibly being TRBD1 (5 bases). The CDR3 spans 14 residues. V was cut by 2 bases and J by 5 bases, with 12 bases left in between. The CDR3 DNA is TGTGCCAGCAGTTTAACAAGGGGAGGAACTGAAGCTTTCTTT. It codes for CASSLTRGGTEAFF.

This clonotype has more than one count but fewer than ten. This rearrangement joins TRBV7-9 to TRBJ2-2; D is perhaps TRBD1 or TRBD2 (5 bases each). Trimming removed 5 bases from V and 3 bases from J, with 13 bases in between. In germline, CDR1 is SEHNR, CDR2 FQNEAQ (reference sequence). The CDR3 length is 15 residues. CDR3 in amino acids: CASSPPGTHTGELFF. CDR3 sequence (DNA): TGTGCCAGCAGCCCCCCCGGGACCCACACCGGGGAGCTGTTTTTT.

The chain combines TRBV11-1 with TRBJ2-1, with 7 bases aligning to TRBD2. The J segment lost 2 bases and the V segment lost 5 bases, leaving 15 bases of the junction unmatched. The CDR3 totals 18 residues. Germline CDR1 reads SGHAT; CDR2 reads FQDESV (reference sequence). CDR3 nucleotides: TGTGCCAGCAGCCCAATCGGCGGGAGTGCTAGCCCCTACAATGAGCAGTTCTTC. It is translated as CASSPIGGSASPYNEQFF.

The CDR3: CASSRNRDTQYF. The CDR3 region has the DNA TGTGCCAGCAGCCGAAATAGGGATACGCAGTATTTT. The chain carries TRBV11-1 and TRBJ2-3; D remains unclear. The germline V gene encodes CDR1 SGHAT and CDR2 FQDESV (reference sequence). The V end lost 5 bases, the J end lost 6 bases, and 9 bases lay between the germline ends. CDR3 size: 12 residues.

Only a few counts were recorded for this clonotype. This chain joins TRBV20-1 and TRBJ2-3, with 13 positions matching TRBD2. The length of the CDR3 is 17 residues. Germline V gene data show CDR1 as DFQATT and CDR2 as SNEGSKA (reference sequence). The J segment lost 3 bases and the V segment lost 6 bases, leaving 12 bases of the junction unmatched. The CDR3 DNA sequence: TGCAGTGCCCCGGGACTAGCGGGGCTACTGGGTACAGATACGCAGTATTTT. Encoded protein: CSAPGLAGLLGTDTQYF.

The CDR3 here is CASSQQTAYEQYF. CDR3 nucleotides: TGCGCCAGCAGCCAACAGACAGCCTACGAGCAGTACTTC. The chain recombines TRBV4-3 with TRBJ2-7; a possible D gene is TRBD1 (5 bases). Looked up from germline, CDR1 is LGHNA and CDR2 is YSLEER. This CDR3 contains 13 residues. Trimming pared 2 bases from V and 2 bases from J, leaving 7 bases between.

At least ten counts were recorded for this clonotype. CDR3 bases: TGCGCCAGCAGCCTGTGGACTAGCGGGGGATTAGATACGCAGTATTTT. Encoded protein: CASSLWTSGGLDTQYF. The chain combines TRBV5-1 with TRBJ2-3, with TRBD2 matching over 13 bases. The germline V gene has CDR1 SGHRS and CDR2 YFSETQ. Trimming removed 4 bases from V and 5 bases from J; junction bases left unmatched: 7. The CDR3 length is 16 residues.

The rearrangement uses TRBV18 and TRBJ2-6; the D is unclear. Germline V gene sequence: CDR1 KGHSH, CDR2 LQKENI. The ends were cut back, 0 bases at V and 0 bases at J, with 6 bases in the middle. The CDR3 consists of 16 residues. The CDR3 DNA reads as TGTGCCAGCTCACCACCTTCGGGCTCTGGGGCCAACGTCCTGACTTTC. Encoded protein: CASSPPSGSGANVLTF.

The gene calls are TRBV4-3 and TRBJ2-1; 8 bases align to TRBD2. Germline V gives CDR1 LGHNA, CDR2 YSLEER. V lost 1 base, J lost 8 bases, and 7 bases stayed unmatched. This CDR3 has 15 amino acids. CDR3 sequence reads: CASSQGGAGGDEQFF. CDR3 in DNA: TGCGCCAGCAGCCAAGGGGGAGCCGGGGGGGATGAGCAGTTCTTC.

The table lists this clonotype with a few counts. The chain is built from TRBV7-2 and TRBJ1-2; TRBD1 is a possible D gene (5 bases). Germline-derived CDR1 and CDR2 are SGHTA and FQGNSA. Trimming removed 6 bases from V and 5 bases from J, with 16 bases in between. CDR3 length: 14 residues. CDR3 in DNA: TGTGCCAGCAGACCCCCCCAGGGTGGGTATGGCTACACCTTC. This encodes CASRPPQGGYGYTF.

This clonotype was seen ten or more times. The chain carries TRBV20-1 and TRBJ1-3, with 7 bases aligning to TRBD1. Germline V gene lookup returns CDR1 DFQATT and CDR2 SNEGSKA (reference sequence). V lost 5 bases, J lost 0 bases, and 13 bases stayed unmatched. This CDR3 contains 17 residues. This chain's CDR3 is CSAESRTGTFSGNTIYF. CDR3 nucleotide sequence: TGCAGTGCTGAAAGCCGGACAGGTACCTTCTCTGGAAACACCATATATTTT.

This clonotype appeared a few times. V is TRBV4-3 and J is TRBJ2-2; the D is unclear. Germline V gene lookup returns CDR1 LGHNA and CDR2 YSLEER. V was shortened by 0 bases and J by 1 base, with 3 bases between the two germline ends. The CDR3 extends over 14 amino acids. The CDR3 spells CASSQDQNTGELFF. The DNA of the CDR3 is TGCGCCAGCAGCCAAGATCAGAACACCGGGGAGCTGTTTTTT.

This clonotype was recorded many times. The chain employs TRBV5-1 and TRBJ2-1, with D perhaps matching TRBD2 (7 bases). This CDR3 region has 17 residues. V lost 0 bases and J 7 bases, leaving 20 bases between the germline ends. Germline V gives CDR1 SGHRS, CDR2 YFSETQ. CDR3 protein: CASSLAKGGGPMNEQFF. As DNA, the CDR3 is TGCGCCAGCAGCTTGGCCAAGGGGGGAGGGCCTATGAATGAGCAGTTCTTC.

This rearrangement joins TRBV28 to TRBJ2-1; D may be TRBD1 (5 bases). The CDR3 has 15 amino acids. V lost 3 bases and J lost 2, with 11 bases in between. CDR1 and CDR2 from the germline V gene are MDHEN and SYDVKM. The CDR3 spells CASSFRRGTYNEQFF. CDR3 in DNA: TGTGCCAGCAGTTTCAGAAGGGGCACCTACAATGAGCAGTTCTTC.

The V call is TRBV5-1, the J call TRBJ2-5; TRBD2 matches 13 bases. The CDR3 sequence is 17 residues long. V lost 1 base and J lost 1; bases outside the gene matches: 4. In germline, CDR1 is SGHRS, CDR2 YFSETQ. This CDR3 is CASSLLGTSGVQETQYF. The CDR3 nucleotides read TGCGCCAGCAGCTTGTTGGGGACTAGCGGGGTCCAAGAGACCCAGTACTTC.

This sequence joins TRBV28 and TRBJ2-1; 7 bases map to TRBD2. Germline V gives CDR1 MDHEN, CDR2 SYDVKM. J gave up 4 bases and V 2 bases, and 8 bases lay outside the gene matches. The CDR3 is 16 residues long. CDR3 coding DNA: TGTGCCAGCAGTTTAATCCCTGCTAGCGGTTACAATGAGCAGTTCTTC. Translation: CASSLIPASGYNEQFF.

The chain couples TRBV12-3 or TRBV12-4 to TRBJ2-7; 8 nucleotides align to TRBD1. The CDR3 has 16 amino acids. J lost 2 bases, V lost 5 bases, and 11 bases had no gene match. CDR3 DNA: TGTGCCAGCAGTCCCGGACAGGGTGTGAGCACCTACGAGCAGTACTTC. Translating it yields CASSPGQGVSTYEQYF.

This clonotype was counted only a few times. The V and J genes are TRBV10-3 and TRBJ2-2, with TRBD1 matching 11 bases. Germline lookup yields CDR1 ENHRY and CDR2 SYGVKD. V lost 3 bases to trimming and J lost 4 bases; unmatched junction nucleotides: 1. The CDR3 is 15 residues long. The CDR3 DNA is TGTGCCATCAGTGATGGGACAGGGGGCACCGGGGAGCTGTTTTTT. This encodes CAISDGTGGTGELFF.

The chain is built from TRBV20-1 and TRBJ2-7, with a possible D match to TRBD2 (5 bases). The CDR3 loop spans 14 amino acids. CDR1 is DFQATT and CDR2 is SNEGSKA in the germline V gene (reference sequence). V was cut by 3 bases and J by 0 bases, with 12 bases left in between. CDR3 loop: CSASRRASSYEQYF. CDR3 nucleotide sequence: TGCAGTGCTAGTCGGCGGGCGAGCTCCTACGAGCAGTACTTC.